One TCR beta chain is described in this entry. Its antigen is undetermined. The V and J ends lost 5 bases and 1 base respectively, with 11 bases between them. Looked up from germline, CDR1 is MNHNS and CDR2 is SASEGT. The length of the CDR3 is 14 residues. These data are taken from a study of graft-versus-host responses after intestinal transplantation. The repertoire was sequenced with immunoSEQ multiplex PCR; TCRdb's copy has only in-frame clones and lacks some. The sample has tens of thousands of clones, around 92% seen once. Findings and limits, study-wide: Some patients had graft-donor T cell macrochimerism. In their allografts, the ratios of graft-versus-host to host-versus-graft T cell clones were high.

The chain combines TRBV6-1 with TRBJ2-5, with D perhaps matching TRBD1 (5 bases). The sequence came from a human patient who received an intestinal transplant, so some T cells may come from the graft donor. The sequences come from PBMCs, collected 98 days after intestinal transplantation. The CDR3 DNA follows: TGTGCCAGCAGTCGGACACTTACCCAAGAGACCCAGTACTTC. Protein product: CASSRTLTQETQYF.